The sequence of this T cell receptor (beta chain) was determined in a study of patients and donors after allogeneic stem cell transplantation. One entry per CDR3 protein, called by TCRdb with MiXCR from the RT-PCR reads. Of about 150,000 distinct CDR3 sequences listed, approximately 37% are singletons. The table lists this clonotype with a few counts. Germline V lookup: CDR1 DFQATT, CDR2 SNEGSKA (reference sequence). V trimming: 0 bases; J trimming: 5 bases; junction bases outside the gene matches: 6. This CDR3 is 15 amino acids long. This TCR came from a human donor who was either an allogeneic HSCT recipient or a stem cell or donor lymphocyte infusion donor (not recorded which). It is not recorded whose cells these are; they may come from a transplant donor. The rearrangement joins TRBV20-1 to TRBJ1-5, with 8 bases that match TRBD1. Sequenced: blood, either unsorted or a sorted T cell fraction (not recorded which). The CDR3 sequence is CSAREASGGDQPQHF. The CDR3 region has the DNA TGCAGTGCTAGAGAGGCTTCAGGGGGCGATCAGCCCCAGCATTTT.